The 18 T cell receptor beta chains below were found in one sample sequenced in a study of tumor-infiltrating lymphocytes in primary liver carcinoma. From 400 to 550 ng total RNA, TCR beta cDNA was generated with a primer in the constant region. Investigators got TCR beta libraries out of three nested multiplex PCR rounds, done with slightly modified ARM-PCR. TRBV1-TRBV30 forward and Cbeta reverse primers drove the first two roughly 10-cycle rounds. TCRdb itself ran the multiplex PCR reads through MiXCR, one entry per CDR3 protein. The table shows about 64,000 distinct CDR3 sequences, with about three quarters occurring only once. From around 18-30 mg of unsorted bulk tissue, DNA and RNA were co-extracted together. The sequencing input was liver tumor tissue from sampling region 4. This sample's subset: tumor region T4, right-lateral pole. The receptors originated from a middle-aged man with primary liver carcinoma and hepatitis B virus infection.

The table lists this clonotype with many counts. The rearrangement uses TRBV29-1 and TRBJ1-1, with D uncertain. V was clipped by 4 bases and J by 1 base, with 4 bases between them. CDR3 length: 11 amino acids. Germline V gives CDR1 SQVTM, CDR2 ANQGSEA. CDR3 protein: CSVVTNTEAFF. CDR3 DNA sequence: TGCAGCGTTGTTACGAACACTGAAGCTTTCTTT.

With respect to this clonotype: A read error is likely, as this CDR3 ends without the conserved phenylalanine or tryptophan. This sequence joins TRBV4-2 and TRBJ2-7; TRBD2 is a possible D gene (6 bases). Trimming left V 1 base short and J 1 base short, with 14 bases between. The germline V gene encodes CDR1 LGHNA and CDR2 YNFKEQ. The CDR3 consists of 16 residues. CDR3 coding DNA: TGTGCCAGCAGCCAAGCGGATAGCGGTGTTTCCTACGAGCAGTACCTC. This sequence encodes CASSQADSGVSYEQYL.

Comments on this clonotype: The germline gene is not matched at one end of the junction; a read error may be the cause. The V call is TRBV4-2, the J call TRBJ1-1; D unresolved. The CDR3 consists of 16 residues. Germline V CDR1 and CDR2: LGHNA, YNFKEQ. DNA of the CDR3: TGTGCCAGTAGCCAAGACGGACTGGGGATGAACACAGAAGCTTTCTTT. It yields the protein CASSQDGLGMNTEAFF.

This clonotype was detected only once. The J gene is TRBJ2-7, the V gene TRBV11-2, with D possibly being TRBD2 (5 bases). Trimming took off 3 bases at V and 0 bases at J, with 15 bases between the two ends. This CDR3 contains 16 residues. The germline V gene encodes CDR1 SGHAT and CDR2 FQNNGV. CDR3 in amino acids: CASSLGIALSSYEQYF. DNA of the CDR3: TGTGCCAGCAGCTTGGGAATAGCGTTAAGCTCCTACGAGCAGTACTTC.

Remarks on this clonotype: As the CDR3 is not closed by the conserved phenylalanine or tryptophan, this likely results from a read error. J is TRBJ2-1 and V is TRBV12-3 or TRBV12-4; possibly TRBD1 for D (6 bases). Trimming took 8 bases from V and 6 from J, leaving 14 bases between them. There are 13 residues in the CDR3. The CDR3 coding sequence is TGTGCCAGCCCTCCAGACAGGTGCAATGAGCAGTTCCTC. Its translation: CASPPDRCNEQFL.

As regards this clonotype: The conserved final phenylalanine or tryptophan is absent from the CDR3, which likely points to a read error. The chain links TRBV6-1 to TRBJ2-2; D is unresolved. Trimming cost V 2 bases and J 7 bases, with 20 bases left between them. The CDR3 extends over 17 amino acids. The germline CDR1 and CDR2 sequences are MNHNS and SASEGT. The chain's CDR3 is CASSEIGCQALHGELFS. As DNA, the CDR3 is TGTGCCAGCAGTGAAATCGGATGTCAGGCCCTCCACGGGGAGCTGTTTTCT.

Points on this clonotype: Sequence at one end of the junction differs from germline and may be a read error. The V gene is TRBV4-3, the J gene TRBJ2-7; 11 bases are a match to TRBD2. The length of the CDR3 is 15 residues. CDR1 LGHNA and CDR2 YSLEER come from the germline V gene. The chain's CDR3 is CASSQELAGGHEQCF. The CDR3 DNA reads as TGCGCCAGCAGCCAGGAGCTAGCGGGAGGACACGAGCAGTGCTTC.

About this clonotype itself: It is likely a read error, because the conserved phenylalanine at the end of the CDR3 is missing. In DNA form, the CDR3 reads TGTGCCAGCAACTTATGGACAGGGCTTGCTGGGACCAACGTCCTGACTTCC. Translated: CASNLWTGLAGTNVLTS. The gene calls are TRBV5-5 and TRBJ2-6; TRBD1 matches at 8 bases. CDR3 length: 17 residues. Germline assignment: CDR1 SGHKS and CDR2 YYEKEE (reference sequence).

Turning to this clonotype: Possible read error: a much larger clone is one base away. The chain's CDR3 is CASSTGQGRNTEAFF. The CDR3 DNA is TGCGCCAGCAGCACCGGACAGGGGAGGAACACTGAAGCTTTCTTT. The chain has TRBV5-1 and TRBJ1-1; TRBD1 matches at 9 bases. The CDR3 spans 15 residues. V was clipped by 4 bases and J by 1 base; unmatched bases: 5. Germline assignment: CDR1 SGHRS and CDR2 YFSETQ.

In its sample, this clonotype is medium-sized. The V gene is TRBV11-2, the J gene TRBJ2-5, with a weak D call TRBD1 (5 bases). Germline CDR1 SGHAT, CDR2 FQNNGV. Trimming stripped 1 base from V and 5 bases from J, with 11 bases between. CDR3 length: 14 residues. Written as DNA, the CDR3 is TGTGCCAGCAGCTTAGTGGCAGGGATGGAGACCCAGTACTTC. Protein: CASSLVAGMETQYF.

Worth noting for this clonotype: One end of the junction is discordant with germline, which a read error may explain. The chain has TRBV10-3 and TRBJ2-7, with D possibly being TRBD1 (7 bases). The germline gives CDR1 ENHRY, CDR2 SYGVKD. The CDR3 runs 14 residues. CDR3 in DNA: TGTACCATCAGACAGGGACTCACTGGGGTTGAGCGGTACTTC. Translation gives CTIRQGLTGVERYF.

J is TRBJ2-1 and V is TRBV5-1; D ambiguous. This CDR3 is built from 13 residues. The germline V and J ends were trimmed by 3 bases and 5 bases, with 9 bases remaining between them. Germline CDR1 SGHRS, CDR2 YFSETQ. CDR3 amino acids: CASSSLFDNEQFF. The CDR3, as DNA: TGCGCCAGCAGCTCGCTATTTGACAATGAGCAGTTCTTC.

The chain is built from TRBV6-1 and TRBJ2-2; D possibly corresponds to TRBD2 (6 bases). V shed 1 base and J shed 9 bases, with 18 bases lying between them. Germline V gene lookup returns CDR1 MNHNS and CDR2 SASEGT. The length of the CDR3 is 16 residues. For the CDR3, the DNA is TGTGCCAGCAGTGAAGTCCCCACTAGCTTACCTTGGGAGCTGTTTTTT. Residues: CASSEVPTSLPWELFF.

As regards this clonotype: At one of its ends the junction is not consistent with the germline gene, which may arise from a read error. This chain connects TRBV12-3 or TRBV12-4 to TRBJ1-2; D unresolved. This CDR3 has 13 residues. The CDR3 DNA sequence: TGTGCCACCAGTTTAGTCGTCGGCTATGACTACACCTTC. It translates to CATSLVVGYDYTF.

In the case of this clonotype: An end of the junction differs from the germline gene, which may be a read error. This chain connects TRBV6-1 to TRBJ2-2, with 8 bases aligning to TRBD2. Germline assignment: CDR1 MNHNS and CDR2 SASEGT. The CDR3 loop spans 16 amino acids. Here the CDR3 reads CVSSGPGLVGTGELFF. DNA for the CDR3: TGTGTCAGCAGTGGTCCGGGACTAGTGGGGACCGGGGAGCTGTTTTTT.

Points on this clonotype: Lacking the conserved final phenylalanine or tryptophan, this CDR3 likely reflects a read error. The gene calls are TRBV11-1 and TRBJ2-4, with TRBD2 matching 12 bases. Germline lookup yields CDR1 SGHAT and CDR2 FQDESV (reference sequence). The CDR3 extends over 17 amino acids. Here the CDR3 reads CASSFPGTSGSKNIQYL. The CDR3 DNA sequence: TGTGCCAGTAGCTTTCCCGGGACTAGCGGGTCCAAAAACATTCAGTACTTA.

This clonotype was counted between two and nine times. With a much larger clone just one base away, this may be a read error. V usage is TRBV7-9 and J usage is TRBJ1-3, with D unresolved. V was trimmed by 9 bases and J by 3 bases, leaving 12 bases between them. The CDR3 consists of 13 residues. Germline V gene sequence: CDR1 SEHNR, CDR2 FQNEAQ (reference sequence). CDR3 nucleotide sequence: TGTGCCAGGAGCACCTATAATGGAAACACCATATATTTT. As protein: CARSTYNGNTIYF.

CDR3 amino acids: CASSLGRGGLNEQFF. CDR3 coding DNA: TGTGCCAGCAGCTTAGGGAGAGGGGGTTTAAATGAGCAGTTCTTC. This chain uses TRBV7-6 with TRBJ2-1, with TRBD1 as a possible D gene (6 bases). Germline V gene data show CDR1 as SGHVS and CDR2 as FNYEAQ. Trimming took off 1 base at V and 7 bases at J, with 14 bases between the two ends. The CDR3 contains 15 residues.